A selection of T cell receptor beta chains follows, all from one sample in a study of cytomegalovirus exposure and HLA in healthy donors. Here immunoSEQ multiplex PCR was the method, and the copy in TCRdb shows in-frame clones only, minus some. The listing records over 100,000 clones. The sample taken for sequencing was PBMCs. The receptor set was obtained from a man aged 40-55 years in good health and CMV-seropositive. Both conserved end residues are trimmed from each CDR3. Each record gives: CDR3 protein, V gene.

CDR3aa: ASSLIGQGEETQY
v_gene: TRBV5-6

CDR3aa: ASSQTSTYNEQF
v_gene: TRBV27

CDR3aa: ASSYSSENTEAF
v_gene: TRBV6-5

CDR3aa: ASSLERGSGTGELF
v_gene: TRBV5-1

CDR3aa: ASRSSGSWDEQF
v_gene: TRBV7-2

CDR3aa: ASSPGQGWSQPQH
v_gene: TRBV7-8

CDR3aa: ASSTWGQGLYGYT
v_gene: TRBV5-1

CDR3aa: VSSLMGRLDTDTQY
v_gene: TRBV7-3

CDR3aa: ASSPPGAHYEQY
v_gene: TRBV28

CDR3aa: ASSPGGQPYEQY
v_gene: TRBV5-1

CDR3aa: ASSQALDRGQREQY
v_gene: TRBV4-1

CDR3aa: ASSALNRAYADTQY
v_gene: TRBV6-1

CDR3aa: ASGFGLAGGTDTQY
v_gene: TRBV12-5

CDR3aa: ASSQVRDLLSTDTQY
v_gene: TRBV4-2

CDR3aa: ASSEMTENQPQH
v_gene: TRBV2

CDR3aa: ASLSAGSYT
v_gene: TRBV6-6

CDR3aa: AWRATGLPTYGYT
v_gene: TRBV30

CDR3aa: ASSVAGRGYT
v_gene: TRBV9

CDR3aa: ASRQGDTPSSYEQY
v_gene: TRBV5-1

CDR3aa: ASSEGVLAGLVEETQY
v_gene: TRBV2

CDR3aa: ASSERQESSGNTIY
v_gene: TRBV6-1

CDR3aa: ASSITQGGTNEKLF
v_gene: TRBV5-4

CDR3aa: ASSPSGTVPYEQY
v_gene: TRBV7-3

CDR3aa: ASTRPGGVRGELF
v_gene: TRBV19

CDR3aa: ASSTGLAGGIEQF
v_gene: TRBV19

CDR3aa: ASSPDRPNTGELF
v_gene: TRBV27

CDR3aa: AISESPSGPYEQY
v_gene: TRBV10-3

CDR3aa: ASPKDLLIQDGQF
v_gene: TRBV2

CDR3aa: ASSFQGADTQY
v_gene: TRBV5-4

CDR3aa: ASSLETGTSEAF
v_gene: TRBV7-2

CDR3aa: ASSNWAESTDTQY
v_gene: TRBV19

CDR3aa: ASRETRSSNQPQH
v_gene: TRBV6-6

CDR3aa: ASTLGQATTDTQY
v_gene: TRBV28